This T cell receptor beta chain was profiled in a study of blood T cell repertoires in COVID-19. About the study: Whether acute or convalescent, the COVID-19 samples came from the United States, Italy and Spain.

The CDR3 is 16 amino acids. The V end was cut by 2 bases, the J end by 7 bases, with 18 bases between. Germline V gene sequence: CDR1 MNHEY, CDR2 SVGAGI. Clones were sequenced by immunoSEQ multiplex PCR, and TCRdb holds only the in-frame ones, with some missing. The sample includes 120,000 to 150,000 clones, around 86% of them seen just once. The sequence came from a middle-aged man who had recovered from COVID-19. The gene calls are TRBV6-5 and TRBJ2-1, with a weak D call TRBD2 (7 bases). Specimen: peripheral blood. In DNA, the CDR3 is TGTGCCAGCAGTTACGAGGTAGGGGGGGCGAAGAATGAGCAGTTCTTC. Residues: CASSYEVGGAKNEQFF.